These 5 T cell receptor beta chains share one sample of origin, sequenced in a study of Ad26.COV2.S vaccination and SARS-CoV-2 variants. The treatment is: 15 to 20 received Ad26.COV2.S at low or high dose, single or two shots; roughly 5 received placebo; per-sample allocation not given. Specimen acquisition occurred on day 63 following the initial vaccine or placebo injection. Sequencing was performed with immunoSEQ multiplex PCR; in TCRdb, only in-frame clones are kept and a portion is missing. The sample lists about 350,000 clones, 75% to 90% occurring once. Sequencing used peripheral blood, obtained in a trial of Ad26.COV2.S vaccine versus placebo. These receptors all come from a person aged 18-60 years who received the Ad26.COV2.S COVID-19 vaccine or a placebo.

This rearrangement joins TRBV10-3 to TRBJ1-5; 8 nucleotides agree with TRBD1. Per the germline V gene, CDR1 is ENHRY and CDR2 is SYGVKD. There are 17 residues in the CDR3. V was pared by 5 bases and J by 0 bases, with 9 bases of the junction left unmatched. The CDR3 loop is CAISQTQGATSNQPQHF. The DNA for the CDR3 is TGTGCCATCAGTCAGACGCAGGGGGCGACTAGCAATCAGCCCCAGCATTTT.

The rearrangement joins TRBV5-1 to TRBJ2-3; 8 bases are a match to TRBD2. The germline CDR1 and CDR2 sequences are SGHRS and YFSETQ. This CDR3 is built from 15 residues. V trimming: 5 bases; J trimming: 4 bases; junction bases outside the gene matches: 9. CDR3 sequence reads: CASSQEGTRADTQYF. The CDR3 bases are TGCGCCAGCAGTCAGGAAGGGACTAGGGCAGATACGCAGTATTTT.

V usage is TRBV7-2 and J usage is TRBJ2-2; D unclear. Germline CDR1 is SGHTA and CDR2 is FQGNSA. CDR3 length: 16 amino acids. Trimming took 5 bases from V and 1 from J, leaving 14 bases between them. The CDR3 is CASSVSYPQNTGELFF. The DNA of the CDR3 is TGTGCCAGCAGCGTGAGTTACCCCCAGAACACCGGGGAGCTGTTTTTT.

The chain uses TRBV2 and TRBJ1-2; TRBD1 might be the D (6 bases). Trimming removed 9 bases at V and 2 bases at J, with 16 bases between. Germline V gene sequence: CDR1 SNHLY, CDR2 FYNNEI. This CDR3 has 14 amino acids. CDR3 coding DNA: TGTGCCAGTTCCCCGGGACAATCAAACTATGGCTACACCTTC. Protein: CASSPGQSNYGYTF.

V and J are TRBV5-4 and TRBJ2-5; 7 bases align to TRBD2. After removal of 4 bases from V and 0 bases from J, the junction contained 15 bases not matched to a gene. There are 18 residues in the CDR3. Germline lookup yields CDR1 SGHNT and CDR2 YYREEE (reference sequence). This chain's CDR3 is CASSPPSAGRGNQETQYF. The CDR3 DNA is TGTGCCAGCAGCCCCCCGTCGGCAGGGAGGGGAAACCAAGAGACCCAGTACTTC.